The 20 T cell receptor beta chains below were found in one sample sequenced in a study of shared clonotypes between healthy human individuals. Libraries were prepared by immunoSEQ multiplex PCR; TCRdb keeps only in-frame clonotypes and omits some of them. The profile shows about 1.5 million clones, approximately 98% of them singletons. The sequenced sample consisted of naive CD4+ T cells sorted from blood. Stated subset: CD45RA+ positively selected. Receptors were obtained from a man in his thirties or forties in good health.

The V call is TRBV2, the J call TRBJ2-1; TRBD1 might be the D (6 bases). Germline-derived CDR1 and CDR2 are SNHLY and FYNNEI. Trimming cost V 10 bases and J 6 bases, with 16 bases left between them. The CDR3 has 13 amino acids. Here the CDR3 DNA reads TGTGCCACCTCGAGGGGGAGTCTCAATGAGCAGTTCTTC. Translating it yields CATSRGSLNEQFF.

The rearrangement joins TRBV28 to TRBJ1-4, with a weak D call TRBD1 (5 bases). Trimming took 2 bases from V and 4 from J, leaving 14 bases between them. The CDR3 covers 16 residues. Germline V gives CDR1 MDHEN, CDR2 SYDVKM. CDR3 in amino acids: CASSLPGTGGNEKLFF. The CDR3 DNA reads TGTGCCAGCAGTTTACCGGGGACGGGCGGTAATGAAAAACTGTTTTTT. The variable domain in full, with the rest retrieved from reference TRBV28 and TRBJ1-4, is DVKVTQSSRYLVKRTGEKVFLECVQDMDHENMFWYRQDPGLGLRLIYFSYDVKMKEKGDIPEGYSVSREKKERFSLILESASTNQTSMYLCASSLPGTGGNEKLFFGSGTQLSVL.

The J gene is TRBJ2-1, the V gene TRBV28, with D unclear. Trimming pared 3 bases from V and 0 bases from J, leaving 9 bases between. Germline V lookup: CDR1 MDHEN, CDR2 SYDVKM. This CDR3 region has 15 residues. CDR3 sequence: CASSFALSSYNEQFF. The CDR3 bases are TGTGCCAGCAGTTTTGCATTGAGCTCCTACAATGAGCAGTTCTTC.

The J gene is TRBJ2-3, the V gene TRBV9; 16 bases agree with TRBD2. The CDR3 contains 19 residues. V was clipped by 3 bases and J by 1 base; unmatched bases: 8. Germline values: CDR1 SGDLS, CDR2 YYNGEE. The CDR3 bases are TGTGCCAGCAGCGCAACCGGGACTAGCGGGAGGGCGCGCACAGATACGCAGTATTTT. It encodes CASSATGTSGRARTDTQYF.

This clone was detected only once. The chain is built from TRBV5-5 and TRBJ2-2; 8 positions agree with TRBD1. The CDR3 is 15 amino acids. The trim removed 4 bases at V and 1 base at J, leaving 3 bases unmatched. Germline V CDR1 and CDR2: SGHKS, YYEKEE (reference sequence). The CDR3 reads CASSAGTGNTGELFF. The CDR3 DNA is TGTGCCAGCAGCGCCGGGACAGGGAACACCGGGGAGCTGTTTTTT.

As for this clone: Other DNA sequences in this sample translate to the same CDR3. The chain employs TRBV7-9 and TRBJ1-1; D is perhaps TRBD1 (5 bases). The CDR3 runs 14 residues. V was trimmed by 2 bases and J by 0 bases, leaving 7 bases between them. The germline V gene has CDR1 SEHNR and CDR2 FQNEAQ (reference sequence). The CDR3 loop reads CASSLKGMNTEAFF. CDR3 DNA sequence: TGTGCCAGCAGCTTAAAGGGGATGAACACTGAAGCTTTCTTT.

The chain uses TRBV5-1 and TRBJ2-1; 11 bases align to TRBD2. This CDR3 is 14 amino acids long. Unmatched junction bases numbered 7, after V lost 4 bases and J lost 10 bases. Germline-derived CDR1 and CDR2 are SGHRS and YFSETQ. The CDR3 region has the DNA TGCGCCAGCAGCCGAGGACTAGCGGGCCGGGAGCAGTTCTTC. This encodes CASSRGLAGREQFF.

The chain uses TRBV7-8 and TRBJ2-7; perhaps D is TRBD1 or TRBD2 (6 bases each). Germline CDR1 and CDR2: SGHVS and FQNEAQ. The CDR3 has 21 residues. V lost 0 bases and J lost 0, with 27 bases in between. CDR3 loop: CASSLAWAGESFRGSSYEQYF. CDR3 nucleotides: TGTGCCAGCAGCTTAGCCTGGGCAGGGGAAAGTTTTCGGGGGAGCTCCTACGAGCAGTACTTC.

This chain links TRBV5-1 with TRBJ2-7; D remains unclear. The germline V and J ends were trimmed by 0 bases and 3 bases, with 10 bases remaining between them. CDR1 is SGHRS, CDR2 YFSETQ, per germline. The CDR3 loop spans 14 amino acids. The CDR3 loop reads CASSLERSYYEQYF. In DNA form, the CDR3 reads TGCGCCAGCAGCTTGGAGCGCAGCTACTACGAGCAGTACTTC.

The CDR3 is CASSVGRGGTGPETQYF. In DNA form, the CDR3 reads TGTGCCAGCAGCGTAGGGCGGGGGGGCACCGGTCCAGAGACCCAGTACTTC. This chain joins TRBV9 and TRBJ2-5; TRBD2 aligns across 9 bases. V dropped 0 bases and J dropped 4; count of bases not matched to a gene: 10. This CDR3 has 17 amino acids. The V gene's germline CDR1 is SGDLS and CDR2 YYNGEE.

The CDR3 protein is CASKVRPGTGGLYEQYF. CDR3 DNA sequence: TGTGCCAGCAAGGTTCGGCCGGGGACAGGGGGGTTGTACGAGCAGTACTTC. J is TRBJ2-7 and V is TRBV28; 11 bases map to TRBD1. Germline V CDR1 and CDR2: MDHEN, SYDVKM. The CDR3 totals 17 residues. V dropped 7 bases and J dropped 4; count of bases not matched to a gene: 15.

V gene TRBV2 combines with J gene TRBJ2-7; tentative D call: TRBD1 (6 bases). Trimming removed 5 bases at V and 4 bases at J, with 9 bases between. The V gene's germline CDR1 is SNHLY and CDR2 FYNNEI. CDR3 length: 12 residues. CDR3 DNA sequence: TGTGCCAGCAGTCCAGGGGAATACGAGCAGTACTTC. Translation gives CASSPGEYEQYF.

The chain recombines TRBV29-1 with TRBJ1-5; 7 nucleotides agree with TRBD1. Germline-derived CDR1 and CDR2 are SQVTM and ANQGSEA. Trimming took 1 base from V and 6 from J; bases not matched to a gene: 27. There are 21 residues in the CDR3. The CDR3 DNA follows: TGCAGCGTTGAAGTCAAAAGGACCCTCGGTCGGCAGGGGGGAGGTGGTCAGCCCCAGCATTTT. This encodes CSVEVKRTLGRQGGGGQPQHF.

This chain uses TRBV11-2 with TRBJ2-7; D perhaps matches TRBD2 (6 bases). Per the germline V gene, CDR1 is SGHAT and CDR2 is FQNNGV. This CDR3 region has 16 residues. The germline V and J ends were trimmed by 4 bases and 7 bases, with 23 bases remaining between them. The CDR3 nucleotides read TGTGCCAGCAGCTCCCATGGGAGGCTATCCCCCCAAGAGCAGTACTTC. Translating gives CASSSHGRLSPQEQYF. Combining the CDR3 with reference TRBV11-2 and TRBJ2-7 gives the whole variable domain EAGVAQSPRYKIIEKRQSVAFWCNPISGHATLYWYQQILGQGPKLLIQFQNNGVVDDSQLPKDRFSAERLKGVDSTLKIQPAKLEDSAVYLCASSSHGRLSPQEQYFGPGTRLTVT.

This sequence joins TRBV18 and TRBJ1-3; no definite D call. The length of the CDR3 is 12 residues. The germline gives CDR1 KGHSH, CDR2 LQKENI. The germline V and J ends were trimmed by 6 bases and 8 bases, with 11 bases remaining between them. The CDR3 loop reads CASSRSRDTIYF. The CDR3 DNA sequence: TGTGCCAGCTCCCGGTCCCGGGACACCATATATTTT.

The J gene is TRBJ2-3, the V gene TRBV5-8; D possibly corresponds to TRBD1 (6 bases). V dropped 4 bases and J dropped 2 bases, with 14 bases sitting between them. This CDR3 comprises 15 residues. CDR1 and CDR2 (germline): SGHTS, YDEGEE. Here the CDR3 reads CASSPPGHFTDTQYF. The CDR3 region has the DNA TGTGCCAGCAGCCCCCCGGGACACTTCACAGATACGCAGTATTTT.

The CDR3 loop reads CASSPGLAGVVGETQYF. The CDR3 DNA follows: TGTGCCAGCAGCCCCGGACTAGCGGGAGTAGTGGGGGAGACCCAGTACTTC. The gene calls are TRBV5-4 and TRBJ2-5, with 13 positions matching TRBD2. After removal of 4 bases from V and 5 bases from J, the junction contained 11 bases not matched to a gene. CDR1 and CDR2 from the germline V gene are SGHNT and YYREEE (reference sequence). CDR3 length: 17 residues.

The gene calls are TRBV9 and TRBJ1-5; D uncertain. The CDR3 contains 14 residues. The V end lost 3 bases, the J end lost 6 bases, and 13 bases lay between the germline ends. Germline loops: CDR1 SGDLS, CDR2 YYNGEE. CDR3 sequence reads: CASSASGQPQPQHF. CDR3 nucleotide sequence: TGTGCCAGCAGCGCCAGCGGTCAGCCTCAGCCCCAGCATTTT.

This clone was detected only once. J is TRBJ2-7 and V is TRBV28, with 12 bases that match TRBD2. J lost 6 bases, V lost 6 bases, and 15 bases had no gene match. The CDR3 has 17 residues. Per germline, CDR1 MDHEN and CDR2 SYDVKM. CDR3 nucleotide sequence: TGTGCCAGCAGCCCTTTAGGACTAGCGGGACCCCTGGGCGAGCAGTACTTC. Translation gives CASSPLGLAGPLGEQYF.

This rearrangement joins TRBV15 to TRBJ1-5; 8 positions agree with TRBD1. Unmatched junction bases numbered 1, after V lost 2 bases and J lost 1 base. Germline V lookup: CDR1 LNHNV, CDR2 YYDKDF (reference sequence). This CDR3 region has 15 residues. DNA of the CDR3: TGTGCCACCAGCAGAAACAGGGGGAGCAATCAGCCCCAGCATTTT. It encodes CATSRNRGSNQPQHF.